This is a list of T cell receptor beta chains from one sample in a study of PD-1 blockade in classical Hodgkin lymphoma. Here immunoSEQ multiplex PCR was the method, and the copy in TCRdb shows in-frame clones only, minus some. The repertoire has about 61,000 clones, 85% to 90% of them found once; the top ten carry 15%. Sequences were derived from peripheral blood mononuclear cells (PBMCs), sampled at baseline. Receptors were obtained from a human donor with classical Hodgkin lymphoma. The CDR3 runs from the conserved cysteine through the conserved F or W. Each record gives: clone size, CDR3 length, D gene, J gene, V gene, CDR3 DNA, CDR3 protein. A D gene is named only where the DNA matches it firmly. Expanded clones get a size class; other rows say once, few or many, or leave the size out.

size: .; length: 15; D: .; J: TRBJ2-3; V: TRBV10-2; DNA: TGCGCCAGCAGTGAGGAGGGACTCGGCACAGATACGCAGTATTTT; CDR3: CASSEEGLGTDTQYF
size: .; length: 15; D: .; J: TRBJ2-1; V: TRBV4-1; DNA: TGCGCCAGCAGCAGGGGACTCCTGCCCTACAATGAGCAGTTCTTC; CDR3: CASSRGLLPYNEQFF
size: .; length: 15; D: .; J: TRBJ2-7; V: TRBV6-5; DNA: TGTGCCAGCAGTTACCTCGCCGACAGGCCTCGAGAGCAGTACTTC; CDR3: CASSYLADRPREQYF
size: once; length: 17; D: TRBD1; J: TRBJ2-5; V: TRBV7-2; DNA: TGTGCCAGCAGCTCCCCCATATTATCGGACAGGGGGGGGATCCAGTACTTC; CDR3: CASSSPILSDRGGIQYF
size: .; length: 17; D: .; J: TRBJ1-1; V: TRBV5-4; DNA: TGTGCCAGCAGCCCCAACCCAGGGATTGTGTCGGCTAGAGAAGCTTTCTTT; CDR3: CASSPNPGIVSAREAFF
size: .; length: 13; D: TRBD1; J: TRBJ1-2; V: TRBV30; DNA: TGTGCCTGGATCCCCGGGACAGGGAGAGGCTACACCTTC; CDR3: CAWIPGTGRGYTF
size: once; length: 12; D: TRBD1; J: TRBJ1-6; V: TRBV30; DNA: TGTGCCCGACAGGGGTCGGGTTCACCCCTCCACTTT; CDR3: CARQGSGSPLHF
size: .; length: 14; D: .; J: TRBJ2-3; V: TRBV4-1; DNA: TGCGCCAGCAGCCAAGTCACTCCGACAGATACGCAGTATTTT; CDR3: CASSQVTPTDTQYF
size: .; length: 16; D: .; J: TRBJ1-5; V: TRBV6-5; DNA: TGTGCCAGCAGTTCCGGGGGTCCCGCACCGGGGCAGCCCCAGCATTTT; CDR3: CASSSGGPAPGQPQHF
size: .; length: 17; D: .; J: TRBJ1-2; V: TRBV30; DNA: TGTGCCTGGAGTGTTAAGACCCCTTTTGGATCGAACTATGGCTACACCTTC; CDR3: CAWSVKTPFGSNYGYTF
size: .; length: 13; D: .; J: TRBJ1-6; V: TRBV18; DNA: TGTGCCAGCTCACCACTAGGGGAATCGCCCCTCCACTTT; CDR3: CASSPLGESPLHF
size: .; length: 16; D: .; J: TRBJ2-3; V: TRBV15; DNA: TGTGCCACCAGCAGAGAATCAGGACTGAACACAGATACGCAGTATTTT; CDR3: CATSRESGLNTDTQYF
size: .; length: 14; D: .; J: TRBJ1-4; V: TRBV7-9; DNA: TGTGCCACGAAACTCCTTGCAACTAATGAAAAACTGTTTTTT; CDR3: CATKLLATNEKLFF
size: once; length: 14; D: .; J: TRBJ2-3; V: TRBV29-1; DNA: TGCAGCGTTGAGAGCCCCAGGGTAGGGGATACGCAGTATTTT; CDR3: CSVESPRVGDTQYF
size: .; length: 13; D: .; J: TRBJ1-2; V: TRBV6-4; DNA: TGTGCCAGCAGTGACTCTGCCGGGACCCCCTACACCTTC; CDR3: CASSDSAGTPYTF
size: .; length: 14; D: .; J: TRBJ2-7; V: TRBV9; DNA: TGTGCCAGCAGCGTAGGACTAGTCGGGTACGAGCAGTACTTC; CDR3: CASSVGLVGYEQYF
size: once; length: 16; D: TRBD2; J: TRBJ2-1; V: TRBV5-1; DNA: TGCGCCAGCAGCACTAGCGGGGGCATCTCCTACAATGAGCAGTTCTTC; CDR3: CASSTSGGISYNEQFF
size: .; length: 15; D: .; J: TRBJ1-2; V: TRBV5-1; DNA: TGCGCCAGCAGCTGGACGGCGCCTCCTAACTATGGCTACACCTTC; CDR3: CASSWTAPPNYGYTF
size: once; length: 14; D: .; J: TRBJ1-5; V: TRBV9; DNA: TGTGCCAGCAGCGGAGGGGCGGACAATCAGCCCCAGCATTTT; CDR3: CASSGGADNQPQHF
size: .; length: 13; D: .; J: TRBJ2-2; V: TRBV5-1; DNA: TGCGCCAGCAGACCGGACCCCGCCGGGGAGCTGTTTTTT; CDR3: CASRPDPAGELFF
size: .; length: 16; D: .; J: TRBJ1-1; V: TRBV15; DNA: TGTGCCACCAGCCGCACAGACCACGACCGGGGGGCTGAAGCTTTCTTT; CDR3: CATSRTDHDRGAEAFF
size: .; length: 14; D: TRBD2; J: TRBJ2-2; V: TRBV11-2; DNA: TGTGCCAGCAGCTTTAGCGGGGGGGCCGGGGAGCTGTTTTTT; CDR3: CASSFSGGAGELFF
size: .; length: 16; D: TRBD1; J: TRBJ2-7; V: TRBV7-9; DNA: TGTGCCAGCAGACCTCCGGGACAGGGGCCGAACCACGAGCAGTACTTC; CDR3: CASRPPGQGPNHEQYF
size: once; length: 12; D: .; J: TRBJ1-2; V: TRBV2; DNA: TGTGCCAGCAGGATTAGGAAAGATGGCTACACCTTC; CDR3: CASRIRKDGYTF
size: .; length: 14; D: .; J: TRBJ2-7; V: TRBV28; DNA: TGTGCCAGCAGTTTGGCTCCCCGGGGGTACGAGCAGTACTTC; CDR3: CASSLAPRGYEQYF
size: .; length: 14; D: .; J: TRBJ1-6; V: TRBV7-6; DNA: TGTGCCAGCAGAGGAGGGGGGATTGGGTCACCCCTCCACTTT; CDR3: CASRGGGIGSPLHF
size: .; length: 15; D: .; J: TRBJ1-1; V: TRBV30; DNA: TGTGCCTGCGCGGCTGACCCATTTGCGAACACTGAAGCTTTCTTT; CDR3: CACAADPFANTEAFF